This T cell receptor (beta chain) appears in the sequencing data of a study of graft-versus-host responses after intestinal transplantation. Study background: Uniformly, recipients were administered anti-thymocyte globulin induction with subsequent tacrolimus and steroids for approximately three years.

TCRdb's copy holds only in-frame clones and misses some; the assay was immunoSEQ multiplex PCR. Among fewer than 80,000 clones listed, 85% to 95% were seen once. Germline trimming cut 6 bases from V and 2 bases from J; bases unmatched to any gene: 5. Germline-derived CDR1 and CDR2 are LNHDA and SQIVND (reference sequence). The CDR3 has 14 residues. Worth noting for this clone: Its antigen is not known.

The input for sequencing was unstimulated CD8+ T cells sorted from spleen or lymph node cells, taken before transplant. The rearrangement links TRBV19 to TRBJ2-7; TRBD1 matches at 9 bases. The receptor comes from a human donor who was the organ donor for an intestinal transplant. CDR3 coding DNA: TGTGCCAGTAGCCCGGGACAGGGACCCTACGAGCAGTACTTC. Residues: CASSPGQGPYEQYF.